The 28 T cell receptor beta chains given below trace back to one sample, sequenced in a study of patients and donors after allogeneic stem cell transplantation. One entry per CDR3 protein, called by TCRdb with MiXCR from the RT-PCR reads. The sample contains over 350,000 distinct CDR3 sequences, approximately 16% of which appear only once. The sequenced material came from blood, either unsorted or a sorted T cell fraction (not recorded which). Source of these receptors: a human donor who was either an allogeneic HSCT recipient or a stem cell or donor lymphocyte infusion donor (not recorded which). It is not recorded whose cells these are; they may come from a transplant donor.

In its sample, this clonotype was seen a few times. This rearrangement joins TRBV3-1 to TRBJ1-1; unclear D gene. This CDR3 comprises 14 residues. Germline V gene data show CDR1 as LGHDT and CDR2 as YNNKEL (reference sequence). Trimming shortened V by 2 bases and J by 6 bases, and 13 bases separated the two germline ends. CDR3 nucleotide sequence: TGTGCCAGCAGCCAACCGTGGGAGCAATCTGAAGCTTTCTTT. Protein product: CASSQPWEQSEAFF.

The chain combines TRBV6-5 with TRBJ1-2; 9 bases line up with TRBD1. CDR3 length: 15 residues. V shed 4 bases, J shed 3 bases, and the junction held 6 bases outside the gene matches. CDR1 and CDR2 (germline): MNHEY, SVGAGI. CDR3 protein: CASSSRTGEHYGYTF. For the CDR3, the DNA is TGTGCCAGCAGTTCCCGGACAGGGGAGCACTATGGCTACACCTTC.

The rearrangement uses TRBV27 and TRBJ1-5; TRBD1 agrees at 7 bases. J gave up 1 base and V 5 bases, and 2 bases lay outside the gene matches. The CDR3 sequence is 14 residues long. In germline, CDR1 is MNHEY, CDR2 SMNVEV (reference sequence). The chain's CDR3 is CASSAGQSNQPQHF. The CDR3 bases are TGTGCCAGCAGTGCGGGACAGAGCAATCAGCCCCAGCATTTT.

This chain links TRBV20-1 with TRBJ2-7, with TRBD1 identical over 8 bases. The CDR3 has 13 residues. J was trimmed by 9 bases and V by 2 bases; bases with no gene match: 9. The germline CDR1 and CDR2 sequences are DFQATT and SNEGSKA (reference sequence). The CDR3 region has the DNA TGCAGTGCTAGACCCCGGGACAGGACCGGGCAGTACTTC. It yields the protein CSARPRDRTGQYF.

This clonotype was observed a few times. The rearrangement links TRBV6-6 to TRBJ2-2; D call uncertain. The CDR3 contains 12 residues. The V gene lost 5 bases and the J gene lost 4 bases, with 5 bases spanning the gap. Germline-derived CDR1 and CDR2 are MNHNY and SVGAGI (reference sequence). CDR3 coding DNA: TGTGCCAGCAGTGACCTCACCGGGGAGCTGTTTTTT. It encodes CASSDLTGELFF.

This clonotype was counted ten times or more. V is TRBV12-3 or TRBV12-4 and J is TRBJ2-4; D not certain. Trimming pared 5 bases from V and 0 bases from J, leaving 14 bases between. The CDR3 has 16 amino acids. The CDR3 loop is CASSGRQSLAKNIQYF. CDR3 coding DNA: TGTGCCAGCAGTGGAAGGCAGAGTCTAGCCAAAAACATTCAGTACTTC.

J is TRBJ2-1 and V is TRBV6-5, with 7 bases that match TRBD1. Germline CDR1 reads MNHEY; CDR2 reads SVGAGI. Trimming at V came to 3 bases and at J to 4 bases, leaving 6 bases not matched to a gene. This CDR3 comprises 15 residues. Here the CDR3 reads CASSYRARGYNEQFF. The CDR3 region has the DNA TGTGCCAGCAGTTATCGCGCCAGGGGGTACAATGAGCAGTTCTTC.

At least ten counts were recorded for this clonotype. The chain couples TRBV12-3 or TRBV12-4 to TRBJ2-1; no definite D call. The CDR3 length is 11 residues. V was trimmed by 3 bases and J by 9 bases, leaving 6 bases between them. CDR3 amino acids: CASSFGIEQFF. CDR3 sequence (DNA): TGTGCCAGCAGTTTCGGAATTGAGCAGTTCTTC.

In this sample, this clonotype turned up a few times. The V gene is TRBV10-2, the J gene TRBJ2-1; the D is unclear. The V gene lost 3 bases and the J gene lost 8 bases, with 2 bases spanning the gap. The CDR3 extends over 10 amino acids. In germline, CDR1 is WSHSY, CDR2 SAAADI. The CDR3 spells CASSEDEQFF. In DNA form, the CDR3 reads TGCGCCAGCAGTGAAGATGAGCAGTTCTTC.

The rearrangement links TRBV12-3 or TRBV12-4 to TRBJ2-7; no reliable D call. This CDR3 is built from 15 residues. Trimming pared 3 bases from V and 3 bases from J, leaving 15 bases between. CDR3 amino acids: CASSFVRAANYEQYF. The CDR3 bases are TGTGCCAGCAGTTTTGTCCGGGCGGCCAACTACGAGCAGTACTTC.

This clonotype was seen more than once but under ten times. This chain joins TRBV20-1 and TRBJ2-5, with 8 bases identical to TRBD1. The germline V gene has CDR1 DFQATT and CDR2 SNEGSKA (reference sequence). CDR3 length equals 18 residues. Trimming cost V 4 bases and J 5 bases; bases outside gene matches: 21. Here the CDR3 reads CSATAPGTGLGTGETQYF. The CDR3 DNA is TGCAGTGCTACAGCCCCCGGGACAGGCCTTGGAACGGGGGAGACCCAGTACTTC.

This clonotype occurred once. The rearrangement uses TRBV18 and TRBJ1-1, with a weak D call TRBD1 (5 bases). The CDR3 runs to 13 residues. The V gene's germline CDR1 is KGHSH and CDR2 LQKENI. V shed 4 bases and J shed 4 bases, with 10 bases lying between them. The CDR3 protein is CASSQGFGTEAFF. DNA for the CDR3: TGTGCCAGCTCACAGGGGTTTGGCACTGAAGCTTTCTTT. Using reference TRBV18 and TRBJ1-1 for the parts outside the CDR3, the full variable domain is NAGVMQNPRHLVRRRGQEARLRCSPMKGHSHVYWYRQLPEEGLKFMVYLQKENIIDESGMPKERFSAEFPKEGPSILRIQQVVRGDSAAYFCASSQGFGTEAFFGQGTRLTVV.

The rearrangement uses TRBV20-1 and TRBJ1-6; TRBD1 matches 7 bases. Germline V gene lookup returns CDR1 DFQATT and CDR2 SNEGSKA (reference sequence). V lost 3 bases to trimming and J lost 4 bases; unmatched junction nucleotides: 3. The CDR3 spans 14 residues. CDR3 nucleotide sequence: TGCAGTGCTAGTAAGACAGGGTATAATTCACCCCTCCACTTT. As protein: CSASKTGYNSPLHF.

This clonotype was detected a few times. J is TRBJ2-7 and V is TRBV20-1; a weak D match, TRBD1 (6 bases). This CDR3 contains 13 residues. Germline loops: CDR1 DFQATT, CDR2 SNEGSKA (reference sequence). Trimming pared 3 bases from V and 4 bases from J, leaving 13 bases between. The CDR3 nucleotides read TGCAGTGCTAGTCCGGGACACCTTTACGAGCAGTACTTC. Translation gives CSASPGHLYEQYF.

The chain employs TRBV5-1 and TRBJ2-3; 8 bases line up with TRBD2. The ends lost 6 bases at V and 3 bases at J; junction bases unmatched: 6. The CDR3 has 14 residues. The germline gives CDR1 SGHRS, CDR2 YFSETQ. In DNA, the CDR3 is TGCGCCAGCATGGGTGCGGGAGGAACAGATACGCAGTATTTT. Its protein is CASMGAGGTDTQYF. Supplemented by reference TRBV5-1 and TRBJ2-3, the full variable domain reads KAGVTQTPRYLIKTRGQQVTLSCSPISGHRSVSWYQQTPGQGLQFLFEYFSETQRNKGNFPGRFSGRQFSNSRSEMNVSTLELGDSALYLCASMGAGGTDTQYFGPGTRLTVL.

This clonotype was detected a few times. The V gene is TRBV7-9, the J gene TRBJ1-1; weak D call: TRBD1 (5 bases). The CDR3 has 15 residues. The germline gives CDR1 SEHNR, CDR2 FQNEAQ (reference sequence). V was clipped by 0 bases and J by 0 bases, with 8 bases between them. The CDR3 loop is CASSLAQGLNTEAFF. The DNA for the CDR3 is TGTGCCAGCAGCTTAGCGCAGGGATTGAACACTGAAGCTTTCTTT.

This chain joins TRBV7-3 and TRBJ2-1; 9 bases agree with TRBD2. Germline CDR1 reads SGHTA; CDR2 reads FQGTGA. Unmatched junction bases numbered 7, after V lost 5 bases and J lost 8 bases. The CDR3 has 14 amino acids. CDR3 sequence reads: CASSPSGRRDEQFF. The CDR3 DNA is TGTGCCAGCAGCCCCAGCGGGAGGAGGGATGAGCAGTTCTTC.

This sequence joins TRBV4-1 and TRBJ1-2, with unresolved D. The CDR3 totals 16 residues. Germline V lookup: CDR1 MGHRA, CDR2 YSYEKL. Trimming shortened V by 6 bases and J by 8 bases, and 25 bases separated the two germline ends. CDR3 nucleotide sequence: TGCGCCAGCAGTCCAAGATGGTGGGCTCCTGGTTTGGGCTACACCTTC. Translated: CASSPRWWAPGLGYTF.

There are a few counts of this clonotype. The CDR3 DNA reads as TGTGCCAGCAGACTGAGGACGGTCCATGAGCAGTACTTC. The encoded protein is CASRLRTVHEQYF. The rearrangement uses TRBV12-3 or TRBV12-4 and TRBJ2-7; D gene unclear. The CDR3 is 13 residues long. V was trimmed by 6 bases and J by 7 bases, leaving 16 bases between them.

V usage is TRBV12-3 or TRBV12-4 and J usage is TRBJ1-5; D unclear. This CDR3 has 13 amino acids. Trimming left V 3 bases short and J 6 bases short, with 9 bases between. This CDR3 reads CASSLAGPQPQHF. The CDR3 coding sequence is TGTGCCAGCAGTTTGGCAGGCCCTCAGCCCCAGCATTTT.

With regard to this clonotype: One base away lies a much larger clone, so this may be a sequencing read error. This CDR3 fails to terminate in the conserved phenylalanine or tryptophan, so it likely reflects a read error. The V gene is TRBV10-3, the J gene TRBJ2-1; 11 bases line up with TRBD2. The CDR3 is 15 residues long. The V gene end was trimmed by 7 bases and the J gene end by 2 bases; junction bases not matched to a gene: 4. CDR1 is ENHRY, CDR2 SYGVKD, per germline. As DNA, the CDR3 is TGTGCCATCACCGAGGGACTAGCGGCCTACAATGAGCAGTTCTCC. Translating it yields CAITEGLAAYNEQFS.

The chain employs TRBV5-5 and TRBJ1-2; D unresolved. The CDR3 contains 13 residues. In germline, CDR1 is SGHKS, CDR2 YYEKEE (reference sequence). The V end lost 0 bases, the J end lost 1 base, and 4 bases lay between the germline ends. CDR3 DNA: TGTGCCAGCAGCTTGGATATTAACTATGGCTACACCTTC. Its translation: CASSLDINYGYTF.

The gene calls are TRBV6-5 and TRBJ2-5; possibly TRBD1 for D (5 bases). This CDR3 has 15 residues. V was trimmed by 2 bases and J by 1 base, leaving 11 bases between them. CDR1 and CDR2 from the germline V gene are MNHEY and SVGAGI. The CDR3 sequence: CASSYRRGLQETQYF. The CDR3 coding sequence is TGTGCCAGCAGTTACCGAAGGGGCCTCCAAGAGACCCAGTACTTC.

This clonotype was seen more than once but under ten times. This chain joins TRBV6-1 and TRBJ2-1, with TRBD1 identical over 7 bases. This CDR3 has 17 amino acids. Looked up from germline, CDR1 is MNHNS and CDR2 is SASEGT. The V and J ends lost 5 bases and 0 bases, in that order; junction bases with no gene match: 10. CDR3 loop: CASSTLTGSLSYNEQFF. The DNA of the CDR3 is TGTGCCAGCAGTACTTTGACAGGGTCCCTCTCCTACAATGAGCAGTTCTTC.

This clonotype turned up a few times. The CDR3 DNA is TGTGCCAGCAGCTTAGGGACAGGTACTCTACGAGACCAGTACTTC. It is translated as CASSLGTGTLRDQYF. The chain is built from TRBV7-9 and TRBJ2-7, with 7 bases lining up with TRBD1. J lost 10 bases, V lost 1 base, and 13 bases had no gene match. The CDR3 totals 15 residues. From germline, CDR1 is SEHNR and CDR2 FQNEAQ (reference sequence). The whole variable domain, remainder taken from reference TRBV7-9 and TRBJ2-7, is DTGVSQNPRHKITKRGQNVTFRCDPISEHNRLYWYRQTLGQGPEFLTYFQNEAQLEKSRLLSDRFSAERPKGSFSTLEIQRTEQGDSAMYLCASSLGTGTLRDQYFGPGTRLTVT.

The V call is TRBV28, the J call TRBJ2-5; the match to TRBD2 covers 8 bases. The V and J ends lost 4 bases and 5 bases, in that order; junction bases with no gene match: 12. The CDR3 sequence is 16 residues long. The germline CDR1 and CDR2 sequences are MDHEN and SYDVKM. CDR3 DNA sequence: TGTGCCAGCAGTTCCCCGGGGGGGGCGGCCCGGGAGACCCAGTACTTC. It codes for CASSSPGGAARETQYF.

The CDR3 region has the DNA TGTGCCACCAGCAGAGATTACGGGGACAGGGGTGGCGGGGAGCTGTTTTTT. This encodes CATSRDYGDRGGGELFF. The gene calls are TRBV15 and TRBJ2-2, with 10 nucleotides matching TRBD1. CDR1 is LNHNV and CDR2 is YYDKDF in the germline V gene (reference sequence). This CDR3 contains 17 residues. Trimming removed 0 bases from V and 7 bases from J; junction bases left unmatched: 8.

This clonotype appeared a few times. The chain links TRBV20-1 to TRBJ2-4; D unresolved. This CDR3 comprises 11 residues. Germline CDR1 DFQATT, CDR2 SNEGSKA (reference sequence). V lost 4 bases and J lost 5, with 6 bases in between. CDR3 sequence reads: CSATLQNIQYF. CDR3 coding DNA: TGCAGTGCTACCCTCCAAAACATTCAGTACTTC.